The 5 T cell receptor beta chains reported below all come from one sample, sequenced in a study of cytomegalovirus exposure and HLA in healthy donors. Amplification used 60 Vbeta primers and 13 Jbeta primers. Clones were read by immunoSEQ multiplex PCR, and TCRdb kept only the in-frame ones, dropping some. The top ten clones hold less than 3.5% of a sample with roughly 110,000 clones, 70% to 75% of them seen once. Specimen: PBMCs. Every receptor here comes from a female donor in good health and CMV-seronegative.

This clone was counted only a few times. The chain recombines TRBV28 with TRBJ2-7; D possibly corresponds to TRBD1 (5 bases). Germline CDR1 is MDHEN and CDR2 is SYDVKM. Trimming pared 6 bases from V and 3 bases from J, leaving 9 bases between. The CDR3 runs to 12 residues. Here the CDR3 DNA reads TGTGCCAGCAGACACGACAGCTACGAGCAGTACTTC. Encoded protein: CASRHDSYEQYF. Together with reference TRBV28 and TRBJ2-7, the CDR3 gives the full variable domain: DVKVTQSSRYLVKRTGEKVFLECVQDMDHENMFWYRQDPGLGLRLIYFSYDVKMKEKGDIPEGYSVSREKKERFSLILESASTNQTSMYLCASRHDSYEQYFGPGTRLTVT.

The gene calls are TRBV6-1 and TRBJ2-1, with 11 bases lining up with TRBD1. Germline trimming cut 4 bases from V and 9 bases from J; bases unmatched to any gene: 5. Germline values: CDR1 MNHNS, CDR2 SASEGT. The CDR3 sequence is 14 residues long. The CDR3 DNA reads as TGTGCCAGCAGTGTCCGGGACAGGGGGAGTGAGCAGTTCTTC. Its translation is CASSVRDRGSEQFF.

The rearrangement uses TRBV7-2 and TRBJ1-2; D remains unclear. CDR1 is SGHTA and CDR2 is FQGNSA in the germline V gene. V was cut by 5 bases and J by 7 bases, with 23 bases left in between. The CDR3 is 16 residues long. The CDR3 sequence: CASSPIAARGVSGYTF. The CDR3 DNA reads as TGTGCCAGCAGCCCTATAGCAGCTCGGGGAGTATCTGGCTACACCTTC.

Only a few counts were recorded for this clone. V and J are TRBV9 and TRBJ1-2, with a possible D match to TRBD1 (6 bases). The germline V gene encodes CDR1 SGDLS and CDR2 YYNGEE. The CDR3 runs to 14 residues. Trimming stripped 1 base from V and 1 base from J, with 8 bases between. Written as DNA, the CDR3 is TGTGCCAGCAGCGTATCGGACAGTAACTATGGCTACACCTTC. Residues: CASSVSDSNYGYTF.

This clone occurred a few times. The chain joins TRBV6-4 to TRBJ2-7; 8 bases map to TRBD2. Germline CDR1 reads MRHNA; CDR2 reads SNTAGT. The CDR3 spans 14 residues. CDR3 DNA: TGTACTCCTCAGCCGGGACTAGTAGTGTTCGAGCAGTACTTC. As protein: CTPQPGLVVFEQYF.